The T cell receptor (beta chain) under discussion was sequenced for a study of T cell responses to AZD1222 COVID-19 vaccine. The study, taken as a whole, reports: Spike was spanned by vaccine-associated CD4 TCRs, with dominance at 160-218 and 743-854. Repertoires were obtained only post-peak T cell response.

Of note for this clone: Its antigen is still unknown.

The V and J ends lost 0 bases and 1 base respectively, with 6 bases between them. Germline lookup yields CDR1 LNHDA and CDR2 SQIVND (reference sequence). The CDR3 extends over 15 amino acids. Libraries were prepared by immunoSEQ multiplex PCR; TCRdb keeps only in-frame clonotypes and omits some of them. The repertoire holds under 150,000 clones, with around 88% as singletons. Here the sequenced sample was peripheral blood, taken on day 0 of AZD1222 vaccination. The sequence was obtained from an adult in good health. The chain joins TRBV19 to TRBJ2-2; D remains ambiguous. CDR3 region: CASSIEAVNTGELFF. The CDR3 nucleotides read TGTGCCAGTAGTATAGAGGCAGTGAACACCGGGGAGCTGTTTTTT.